A selection of T cell receptor beta chains follows, all from one sample in a study of blood T cell repertoires in COVID-19. Clones were read by immunoSEQ multiplex PCR, and TCRdb kept only the in-frame ones, dropping some. The sample contains about 180,000 clones, about 87% of which appear only once. Sequencing used peripheral blood. The receptor set was obtained from a woman between 50 and 59 years old with acute or convalescent COVID-19. Both conserved end residues are part of each CDR3. The D gene is left open where the match is weak. Not all rows give a size; the values are once, few, many and, for expanded clones, a class.

V gene	J gene	clone size	D gene	CDR3 length	CDR3 protein	CDR3 DNA
TRBV27	TRBJ1-6	.	.	14	CASSLGYYNSPLHF	TGTGCCAGCAGTTTGGGCTACTATAATTCACCCCTCCACTTT
TRBV5-4	TRBJ1-2	.	.	15	CASSLEVTANYGYTF	TGTGCCAGCAGCTTGGAAGTAACAGCAAACTATGGCTACACCTTC
TRBV3-1/TRBV3-2	TRBJ2-3	.	TRBD1	16	CASSQGTGKGTDTQYF	TGTGCCAGCAGCCAAGGGACAGGGAAGGGCACAGATACGCAGTATTTT
TRBV2	TRBJ1-4	once	.	15	CASRARGARVEKLFF	TGTGCCAGCAGGGCCCGGGGGGCGCGGGTTGAAAAACTGTTTTTT
TRBV5-1	TRBJ1-2	.	.	15	CASSLARGGKSGYTF	TGCGCCAGCAGCTTGGCGCGGGGGGGGAAGAGTGGCTACACCTTC
TRBV5-1	TRBJ1-1	.	.	14	CASSLIRAGTEAFF	TGCGCCAGCAGCTTGATCCGGGCGGGCACTGAAGCTTTCTTT
TRBV9	TRBJ2-2	few	.	15	CASSVAHGNTGELFF	TGTGCCAGCAGCGTAGCTCACGGGAACACCGGGGAGCTGTTTTTT
TRBV3-1/TRBV3-2	TRBJ2-1	few	.	16	CASSQEGNSGTGEQFF	TGTGCCAGCAGCCAAGAGGGCAACTCTGGAACAGGAGAGCAGTTCTTC
TRBV14	TRBJ1-1	.	.	15	CASSQDLTYNTEAFF	TGTGCCAGCAGCCAAGATCTCACCTACAACACTGAAGCTTTCTTT
TRBV5-1	TRBJ2-5	.	.	16	CASSLQGPFSGETQYF	TGCGCCAGCAGCTTGCAGGGCCCCTTTTCGGGAGAGACCCAGTACTTC
TRBV15	TRBJ1-4	once	.	13	CATSRGRGEKLFF	TGTGCCACCAGCCGAGGACGCGGGGAAAAACTGTTTTTT
TRBV19	TRBJ2-3	once	TRBD2	16	CASSARGRPSTDTQYF	TGTGCCAGTAGTGCCCGCGGGAGGCCCAGCACAGATACGCAGTATTTT
TRBV7-7	TRBJ1-1	.	.	13	CASSLSENTEAFF	TGTGCCAGCAGCTTATCAGAGAACACTGAAGCTTTCTTT
TRBV29-1	TRBJ1-1	.	.	15	CSVEVGTLMNTEAFF	TGCAGCGTTGAAGTTGGGACATTAATGAACACTGAAGCTTTCTTT
TRBV27	TRBJ2-7	.	TRBD2	14	CASSYSGLAGEQYF	TGTGCCAGCAGTTACTCGGGACTAGCGGGTGAGCAGTACTTC
TRBV9	TRBJ1-2	.	TRBD1	14	CASSATGSAYGYTF	TGTGCCAGCAGCGCGACAGGGTCGGCCTATGGCTACACCTTC
TRBV7-6	TRBJ2-5	once	.	15	CASSLAAGILETQYF	TGTGCCAGCAGCTTAGCGGCGGGAATCCTGGAGACCCAGTACTTC
TRBV6-2/TRBV6-3	TRBJ1-1	.	.	15	CASSPLQIMNTEAFF	TGTGCCAGCAGTCCCTTACAGATCATGAACACTGAAGCTTTCTTT
TRBV19	TRBJ1-5	.	TRBD1	15	CASSETGAYNQPQHF	TGTGCCAGTAGTGAGACAGGGGCCTACAATCAGCCCCAGCATTTT
TRBV5-8	TRBJ1-1	.	TRBD1	15	CASSLQGTFLVEAFF	TGTGCCAGCAGCTTACAGGGGACCTTTCTAGTTGAAGCTTTCTTT
TRBV29-1	TRBJ1-1	once	TRBD1	13	CSGLQGANTEAFF	TGCAGCGGGCTACAGGGGGCGAACACTGAAGCTTTCTTT
TRBV2	TRBJ2-5	.	.	11	CASSLRETQYF	TGTGCCAGCAGTCTACGAGAGACCCAGTACTTC
TRBV6-2/TRBV6-3	TRBJ1-5	.	TRBD1	15	CASSSRTGARQPQHF	TGTGCCAGCAGCTCAAGGACAGGGGCGCGGCAGCCCCAGCATTTT
TRBV5-1	TRBJ1-2	once	.	13	CASSPSGDSGYTF	TGCGCCAGCAGCCCTAGCGGGGATTCTGGCTACACCTTC
TRBV5-4	TRBJ2-2	.	TRBD2	16	CASSVLAGGFTGELFF	TGTGCCAGCAGCGTACTAGCGGGGGGATTCACCGGGGAGCTGTTTTTT
TRBV27	TRBJ1-6	.	TRBD1	17	CASSLESPRQGYSPLHF	TGTGCCAGCAGTTTAGAGTCCCCACGACAGGGCTATTCACCCCTCCACTTT
TRBV21-1	TRBJ2-3	few	.	17	CASSSRLWGQRLNTQYF	TGTGCCAGCAGCTCACGCCTCTGGGGACAGAGACTTAATACGCAGTATTTT
TRBV7-3	TRBJ2-2	.	.	16	CASSLRRGRNTGELFF	TGTGCCAGCAGCTTAAGGAGGGGCCGAAACACCGGGGAGCTGTTTTTT
TRBV6-5	TRBJ1-3	.	.	13	CAARAGSGNTIYF	TGTGCCGCCAGGGCCGGCTCTGGAAACACCATATATTTT
TRBV10-2	TRBJ1-6	.	.	15	CASSVVAGNNSPLHF	TGCGCCAGCAGTGTGGTGGCGGGGAATAATTCACCCCTCCACTTT
TRBV19	TRBJ1-3	.	.	16	CASSIPGVLPGNTIYF	TGTGCCAGTAGTATTCCGGGAGTACTACCGGGAAACACCATATATTTT
TRBV19	TRBJ1-1	.	.	12	CASSTGATEAFF	TGTGCCAGTAGTACAGGGGCTACTGAAGCTTTCTTT
TRBV28	TRBJ1-5	.	.	14	CASSFSWGGQPQHF	TGTGCCAGCAGTTTTTCCTGGGGGGGCCAGCCCCAGCATTTT
TRBV4-2	TRBJ2-1	.	.	16	CASSQDPRGAYNEQFF	TGTGCCAGCAGCCAAGATCCCCGGGGAGCCTACAATGAGCAGTTCTTC
TRBV7-2	TRBJ2-7	.	TRBD2	15	CASSLSRDYSYEQYF	TGTGCCAGCAGCCTGTCCCGGGACTACTCGTACGAGCAGTACTTC
TRBV6-2/TRBV6-3	TRBJ2-5	.	.	15	CASSYSWGPRETQYF	TGTGCCAGCAGTTACTCGTGGGGGCCTCGGGAGACCCAGTACTTC